This T cell receptor beta chain was obtained from a study of shared clonotypes between healthy human individuals. At the level of the study: Researchers assigned three CD4 naive, three CD4 memory, two CD8 naive and one CD8 memory plate to each donor.

The CD4+ fraction was divided into a CD45RA+ naive subset and a CD45RA-negative memory subset. This CDR3 has 16 amino acids. V lost 2 bases and J lost 4, with 15 bases in between. Germline V gene lookup returns CDR1 MDHEN and CDR2 SYDVKM. Several immunoSEQ plates held equal portions of the genomic DNA taken from each subset. This table comes from immunoSEQ multiplex PCR, and its TCRdb copy is limited to in-frame clones, with some not included. The sample holds approximately 2.3 million clones, approximately 95% seen once. This clonotype originated in a man aged 18 to 35 in good health. Some clones in this sample may be carry-over from other donors' samples. The chain links TRBV28 to TRBJ1-5; D uncertain. Sequencing was performed on naive CD4+ T cells from PBMCs. Specified subset: CD45RA+ positively selected. The DNA of the CDR3 is TGTGCCAGCAGTTTACTTATGGCGGTAGGGAATCAGCCCCAGCATTTT. This gives the protein CASSLLMAVGNQPQHF.